This TCR beta chain was sequenced during a study of early T cells in non-severe SARS-CoV-2 infection. Study as a whole: Sequencing of unsorted whole blood was done on bulk RNA, leaving chains unpaired.

This clonotype was counted many times. The antigen is not known. Attachment of unique molecular identifiers to individual cDNA molecules was performed. TCRdb re-analysed the 5' RACE reads in MiXCR, keeping a single row per CDR3 protein. The profile shows 50,000 to 65,000 distinct CDR3 sequences, approximately 10% of them singletons. Notes on the study in general: The VDJdb matching leaned toward anti-spike CD8 responses and overlooked private and CD4 specificities.

Specimen: whole blood, collected at baseline. The origin of this receptor is an adult who was a healthcare worker with PCR-confirmed SARS-CoV-2 infection or an uninfected control (not recorded which).

CDR3 sequence reads: CASTGSGANVLTF. As DNA, the CDR3 is TGTGCCAGCACCGGTTCTGGGGCCAACGTCCTGACTTTC. J is TRBJ2-6 and V is TRBV6-5, with D unresolved. The length of the CDR3 is 13 residues. CDR1 and CDR2 (germline): MNHEY, SVGAGI. Trimming pared 7 bases from V and 1 base from J, leaving 5 bases between.